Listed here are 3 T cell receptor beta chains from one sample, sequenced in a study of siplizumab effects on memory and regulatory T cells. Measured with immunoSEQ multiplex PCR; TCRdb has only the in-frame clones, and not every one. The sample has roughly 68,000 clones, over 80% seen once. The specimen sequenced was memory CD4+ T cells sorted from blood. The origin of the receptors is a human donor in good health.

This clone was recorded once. In DNA, the CDR3 is TGCGCCAGCGGTGCGGGGGCAGATACGCAGTATTTT. It is translated as CASGAGADTQYF. The J gene is TRBJ2-3, the V gene TRBV5-1, with 7 bases that match TRBD2. This CDR3 is built from 12 residues. Germline CDR1 and CDR2: SGHRS and YFSETQ. V shed 7 bases and J 4 bases; nucleotides not matched to a gene: 3.

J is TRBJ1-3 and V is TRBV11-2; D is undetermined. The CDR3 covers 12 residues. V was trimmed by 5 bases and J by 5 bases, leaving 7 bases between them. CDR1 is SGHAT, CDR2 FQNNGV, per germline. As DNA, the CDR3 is TGTGCCAGCAGCATTGATCGAAACACCATATATTTT. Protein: CASSIDRNTIYF.

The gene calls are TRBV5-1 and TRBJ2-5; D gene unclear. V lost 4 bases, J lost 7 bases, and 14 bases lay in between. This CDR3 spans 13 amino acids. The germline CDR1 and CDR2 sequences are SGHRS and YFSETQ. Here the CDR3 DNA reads TGCGCCAGCAGCCGCGACAACCCCGGGACCCAGTACTTC. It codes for CASSRDNPGTQYF.